The 26 T cell receptor beta chains below were found in one sample sequenced in a study of vaccination and CD4 T cells after COVID-19. Described treatment: roughly 10-day PBMC culture with coronavirus spike peptide pools or control peptides (ViraFEST assay). CD4+ T lymphocytes from the unexposed donor were collected before the COVID-19 pandemic (2011-2018). These receptors are not linked to any known antigen. Sequencing of cultured CD4+ T cell DNA used the Oncomine TCR Beta short-read assay. MiXCR, applied by TCRdb to the PCR reads, yields one record per CDR3 protein. The sample shows roughly 6,400 distinct CDR3 sequences, about 44% of them seen only once. Sequenced sample: CD4+ T cells from blood, cultured in vitro. These receptors all come from a human donor in good health.

This clonotype has only one observation. For the CDR3, the DNA is TGTGCCTGGAGTGTACAGGGAGGCACCGGGGAGCTGTTTTTT. This codes for CAWSVQGGTGELFF. The rearrangement joins TRBV30 to TRBJ2-2; tentatively, D is TRBD1 or TRBD2 (6 bases each). The CDR3 is made up of 14 amino acids. V shed 0 bases and J shed 4 bases, with 9 bases lying between them. CDR1 and CDR2 (germline): GTSNPN, SVGIG (reference sequence).

The rearrangement joins TRBV24-1 to TRBJ2-2; no firm D call. V gave up 6 bases and J gave up 2 bases, with 12 bases separating them. The CDR3 runs 15 residues. Germline CDR1 and CDR2: KGHDR and SFDVKD. The CDR3 nucleotides read TGTGCCACCAGTCACCCGACACGAAACACCGGGGAGCTGTTTTTT. It is translated as CATSHPTRNTGELFF.

The V and J genes are TRBV7-2 and TRBJ2-5; D may be TRBD2 (6 bases). The germline CDR1 and CDR2 sequences are SGHTA and FQGNSA. The CDR3 covers 14 residues. Deletions cut 4 bases from V and 1 base from J, with 10 bases between. In DNA form, the CDR3 reads TGTGCCAGCAGCTGGGGAGGCCTCCAAGAGACCCAGTACTTC. Protein: CASSWGGLQETQYF.

The CDR3 bases are TGTGCCAGCAGTGTAACGATAGGGTCCTACGAGCAGTACTTC. Protein sequence: CASSVTIGSYEQYF. The chain is built from TRBV6-1 and TRBJ2-7; D remains unclear. The germline gives CDR1 MNHNS, CDR2 SASEGT. Trimming left V 4 bases short and J 1 base short, with 11 bases between. This CDR3 region has 14 residues.

This clonotype was seen a few times. The chain employs TRBV7-9 and TRBJ2-5, with TRBD2 matching 8 bases. The trim removed 6 bases at V and 4 bases at J, leaving 13 bases unmatched. The CDR3 is 16 residues long. Per germline, CDR1 SEHNR and CDR2 FQNEAQ (reference sequence). The CDR3 DNA is TGTGCCAGCAGTCCCGGGTTGGCGGGAGGAGGAGAGACCCAGTACTTC. This translates into CASSPGLAGGGETQYF.

The chain has TRBV15 and TRBJ2-3; D gene ambiguous. The germline V gene has CDR1 LNHNV and CDR2 YYDKDF (reference sequence). Trimming shortened V by 0 bases and J by 9 bases, and 16 bases separated the two germline ends. This CDR3 region has 15 residues. CDR3 sequence (DNA): TGTGCCACCAGCAGAGATCCCCCTCTCTCAGCGACGCAGTATTTT. It encodes CATSRDPPLSATQYF.

The CDR3 DNA reads as TGTGCCAGCGGATCACTATACGAGCAGTACTTC. It translates to CASGSLYEQYF. This sequence joins TRBV2 and TRBJ2-7; D is uncertain. From germline, CDR1 is SNHLY and CDR2 FYNNEI. This CDR3 spans 11 amino acids. Between the trimmed V and J ends, which lost 8 bases and 4 bases, there was a span of 9 bases.

J is TRBJ1-5 and V is TRBV6-5, with TRBD1 matching 9 bases. V trimming: 0 bases; J trimming: 8 bases; junction bases outside the gene matches: 14. Germline V gene sequence: CDR1 MNHEY, CDR2 SVGAGI. The CDR3 totals 18 residues. The CDR3 region is CASSYSLGDRVVEKPQHF. In DNA, the CDR3 is TGTGCCAGCAGTTACTCGCTGGGGGACAGGGTCGTCGAAAAGCCCCAGCATTTT.

The V gene is TRBV12-3 or TRBV12-4, the J gene TRBJ1-2; D gene uncertain. Trimming removed 5 bases at V and 3 bases at J, with 4 bases between. The length of the CDR3 is 11 residues. CDR3 sequence: CASSRDYGYTF. DNA of the CDR3: TGTGCCAGCAGTCGTGACTATGGCTACACCTTC.

The rearrangement links TRBV11-2 to TRBJ1-2; TRBD1 might be the D (5 bases). The CDR3 runs to 13 residues. V was trimmed by 5 bases and J by 7 bases, leaving 14 bases between them. Germline loops: CDR1 SGHAT, CDR2 FQNNGV. CDR3 loop: CASSRGRDGGYTF. CDR3 DNA sequence: TGTGCCAGCAGCCGGGGCAGGGACGGTGGCTACACCTTC.

The chain employs TRBV25-1 and TRBJ1-2, with a possible D match to TRBD1 (6 bases). V lost 4 bases, J lost 4 bases, and 19 bases lay in between. The CDR3 spans 16 residues. The V gene's germline CDR1 is MGHDK and CDR2 SYGVNS. CDR3 in amino acids: CASSGGIQGAGYGYTF. CDR3 in DNA: TGTGCCAGCAGTGGGGGAATACAGGGCGCGGGCTATGGCTACACCTTC.

V usage is TRBV9 and J usage is TRBJ2-7, with D tentatively TRBD1 (6 bases). Germline V gene lookup returns CDR1 SGDLS and CDR2 YYNGEE. The V end lost 0 bases, the J end lost 4 bases, and 11 bases lay between the germline ends. The CDR3 extends over 14 amino acids. The DNA of the CDR3 is TGTGCCAGCAGCGTAGGCAGGGGAATTTACGAGCAGTACTTC. Translated: CASSVGRGIYEQYF.

In this sample, this clonotype turned up a few times. The chain is built from TRBV19 and TRBJ1-1; unclear D gene. CDR3 length: 13 residues. Trimming removed 3 bases from V and 2 bases from J, with 7 bases in between. The germline CDR1 and CDR2 sequences are LNHDA and SQIVND (reference sequence). CDR3 DNA: TGTGCCAGTAGTATCCCATACAACACTGAAGCTTTCTTT. Translating gives CASSIPYNTEAFF.

A few counts support this clonotype. The J gene is TRBJ2-7, the V gene TRBV20-1; D uncertain. The ends were cut back, 5 bases at V and 0 bases at J, with 8 bases in the middle. Germline values: CDR1 DFQATT, CDR2 SNEGSKA (reference sequence). The CDR3 has 12 amino acids. CDR3 bases: TGCAGTGCTTCAGCGTCCTCCTACGAGCAGTACTTC. The encoded protein is CSASASSYEQYF.

This chain connects TRBV12-3 or TRBV12-4 to TRBJ1-1; D gene ambiguous. The CDR3 consists of 12 residues. V was cut by 5 bases and J by 2 bases, with 6 bases left in between. DNA for the CDR3: TGTGCCAGCAGTCCAGATAACACTGAAGCTTTCTTT. It is translated as CASSPDNTEAFF.

The genes are TRBV2 and TRBJ2-2; 8 bases fit TRBD2. In germline, CDR1 is SNHLY, CDR2 FYNNEI. CDR3 length equals 15 residues. The V segment lost 6 bases and the J segment 0 bases; nucleotides outside the gene matches: 3. The CDR3 DNA reads as TGTGCCAGCAGAGGGCGGGGGGCGAACACCGGGGAGCTGTTTTTT. As protein: CASRGRGANTGELFF.

This clonotype was recorded a few times. The chain links TRBV6-5 to TRBJ1-1, with 10 bases aligning to TRBD1. The CDR3 has 19 amino acids. CDR1 MNHEY and CDR2 SVGAGI come from the germline V gene. The ends lost 0 bases at V and 0 bases at J; junction bases unmatched: 10. The CDR3 nucleotides read TGTGCCAGCAGTTACTCCGTGACAGGGGGCGAGATCATGAACACTGAAGCTTTCTTT. Protein sequence: CASSYSVTGGEIMNTEAFF.

The gene calls are TRBV12-3 or TRBV12-4 and TRBJ2-2; D might be TRBD2 (5 bases). V shed 5 bases and J shed 7 bases, with 14 bases lying between them. The CDR3 contains 14 residues. DNA of the CDR3: TGTGCCAGCAGTCCCGGGATAGGAGGCGGGGAGCTGTTTTTT. As protein: CASSPGIGGGELFF.

This clonotype has a handful of counts. V is TRBV6-1 and J is TRBJ2-5, with D perhaps matching TRBD1 (6 bases). The ends were cut back, 7 bases at V and 2 bases at J, with 20 bases in the middle. Germline V gene data show CDR1 as MNHNS and CDR2 as SASEGT. The CDR3 extends over 16 amino acids. In nucleotides, the CDR3 is TGTGCCAGCACCCCCCGGACAGTCCCTTCACAAGAGACCCAGTACTTC. Translating gives CASTPRTVPSQETQYF.

The V gene is TRBV2, the J gene TRBJ2-5, with TRBD2 matching 16 bases. CDR1 and CDR2 from the germline V gene are SNHLY and FYNNEI. The trim removed 6 bases at V and 0 bases at J, leaving 7 bases unmatched. The CDR3 has 18 residues. DNA of the CDR3: TGTGCCAGCAGGGGGGGACTAGCGGGAGGGAAGTACCAAGAGACCCAGTACTTC. It translates to CASRGGLAGGKYQETQYF. The entire variable domain, with the rest obtained from reference TRBV2 and TRBJ2-5, is as follows: EPEVTQTPSHQVTQMGQEVILRCVPISNHLYFYWYRQILGQKVEFLVSFYNNEISEKSEIFDDQFSVERPDGSNFTLKIRSTKLEDSAMYFCASRGGLAGGKYQETQYFGPGTRLLVL.

The gene calls are TRBV5-1 and TRBJ1-2; perhaps TRBD1 as D (5 bases). Germline-derived CDR1 and CDR2 are SGHRS and YFSETQ. With 1 base removed from V and 0 bases from J, the gap between germline ends came to 16 bases. This CDR3 region has 17 residues. The CDR3 spells CASSLSGAAATNYGYTF. As DNA, the CDR3 is TGCGCCAGCAGCTTGAGCGGGGCGGCAGCTACTAACTATGGCTACACCTTC.

V is TRBV15 and J is TRBJ2-1; tentatively, D is TRBD2 (6 bases). V dropped 0 bases and J dropped 5 bases, with 8 bases sitting between them. The germline V gene has CDR1 LNHNV and CDR2 YYDKDF (reference sequence). CDR3 length equals 14 residues. CDR3 region: CATSRDGGNNEQFF. CDR3 coding DNA: TGTGCCACCAGCAGAGATGGCGGGAACAATGAGCAGTTCTTC.

This clonotype was detected only a few times. V and J are TRBV11-3 and TRBJ2-3; D is unresolved. Per the germline V gene, CDR1 is SGHNT and CDR2 is YENEEA. The CDR3 runs 12 residues. V lost 0 bases and J lost 4, with 2 bases in between. The CDR3, as DNA: TGTGCCAGCAGCTTAGAATCAGATACGCAGTATTTT. Encoded protein: CASSLESDTQYF. Based on the CDR3 plus reference TRBV11-3 and TRBJ2-3, the full variable domain is EAGVVQSPRYKIIEKKQPVAFWCNPISGHNTLYWYLQNLGQGPELLIRYENEEAVDDSQLPKDRFSAERLKGVDSTLKIQPAELGDSAVYLCASSLESDTQYFGPGTRLTVL.

The V gene is TRBV20-1, the J gene TRBJ2-3, with a weak D call TRBD2 (5 bases). The CDR3 length is 16 residues. V shed 1 base and J shed 0 bases, with 14 bases lying between them. Germline CDR1 is DFQATT and CDR2 is SNEGSKA (reference sequence). The CDR3 loop is CSARALSGTSTDTQYF. CDR3 coding DNA: TGCAGTGCTAGAGCGCTAAGCGGTACTAGCACAGATACGCAGTATTTT.

The chain is built from TRBV6-2 or TRBV6-3 and TRBJ2-3; 11 nucleotides align to TRBD2. The germline V gene encodes CDR1 MNHEY and CDR2 SVGEGT. V lost 7 bases to trimming and J lost 5 bases; unmatched junction nucleotides: 5. The CDR3 covers 14 residues. The chain's CDR3 is CASTLAGGKDTQYF. The CDR3 DNA is TGTGCCAGCACGCTAGCGGGGGGTAAAGATACGCAGTATTTT.

J is TRBJ2-5 and V is TRBV20-1; 9 positions agree with TRBD1. V trimming: 0 bases; J trimming: 5 bases; junction bases outside the gene matches: 4. Germline V gene data show CDR1 as DFQATT and CDR2 as SNEGSKA (reference sequence). This CDR3 has 14 amino acids. CDR3 protein: CSARDGTGLETQYF. CDR3 bases: TGCAGTGCTAGAGACGGGACAGGGCTGGAGACCCAGTACTTC.